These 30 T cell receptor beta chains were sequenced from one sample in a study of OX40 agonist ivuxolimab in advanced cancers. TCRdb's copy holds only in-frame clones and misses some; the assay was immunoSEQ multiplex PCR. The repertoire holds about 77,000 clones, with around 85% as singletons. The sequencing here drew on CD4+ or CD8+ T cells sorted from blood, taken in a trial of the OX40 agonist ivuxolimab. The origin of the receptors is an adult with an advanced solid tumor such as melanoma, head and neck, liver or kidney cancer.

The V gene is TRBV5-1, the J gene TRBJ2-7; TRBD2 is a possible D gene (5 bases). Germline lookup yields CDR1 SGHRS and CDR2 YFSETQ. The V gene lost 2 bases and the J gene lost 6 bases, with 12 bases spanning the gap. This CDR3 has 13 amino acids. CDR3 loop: CASSLEGVSEQYF. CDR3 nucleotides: TGCGCCAGCAGCTTAGAGGGAGTATCCGAGCAGTACTTC.

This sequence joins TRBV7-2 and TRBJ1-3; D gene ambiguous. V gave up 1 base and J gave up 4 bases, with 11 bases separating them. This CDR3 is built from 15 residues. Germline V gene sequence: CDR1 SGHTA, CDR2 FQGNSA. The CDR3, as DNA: TGTGCCAGCAGCTTAGTTTGGGGAGCGGGAAACACCATATATTTT. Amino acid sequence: CASSLVWGAGNTIYF.

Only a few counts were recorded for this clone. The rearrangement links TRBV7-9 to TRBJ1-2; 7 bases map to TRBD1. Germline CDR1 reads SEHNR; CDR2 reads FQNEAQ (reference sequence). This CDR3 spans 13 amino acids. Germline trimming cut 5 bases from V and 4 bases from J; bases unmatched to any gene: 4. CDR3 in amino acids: CASSPQGTYGYTF. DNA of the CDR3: TGTGCCAGCAGCCCACAGGGGACCTATGGCTACACCTTC.

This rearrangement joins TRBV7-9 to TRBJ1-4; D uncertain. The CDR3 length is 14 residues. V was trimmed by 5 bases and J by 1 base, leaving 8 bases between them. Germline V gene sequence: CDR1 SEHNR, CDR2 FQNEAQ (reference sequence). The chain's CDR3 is CASSQSGTNEKLFF. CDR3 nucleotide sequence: TGTGCCAGCAGCCAGAGTGGAACTAATGAAAAACTGTTTTTT.

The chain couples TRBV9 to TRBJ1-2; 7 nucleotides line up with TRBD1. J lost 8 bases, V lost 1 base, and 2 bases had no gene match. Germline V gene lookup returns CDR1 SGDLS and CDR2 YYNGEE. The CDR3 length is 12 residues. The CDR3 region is CASSVTTGGYTF. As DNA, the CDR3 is TGTGCCAGCAGCGTAACGACAGGGGGCTACACCTTC.

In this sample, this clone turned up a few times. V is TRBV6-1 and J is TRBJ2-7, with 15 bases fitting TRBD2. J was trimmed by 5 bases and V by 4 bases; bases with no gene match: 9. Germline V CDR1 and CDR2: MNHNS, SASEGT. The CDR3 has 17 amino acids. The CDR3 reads CASSALRTSGRGNEQYF. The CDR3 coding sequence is TGTGCCAGCAGTGCATTAAGGACTAGCGGGAGGGGCAACGAGCAGTACTTC.

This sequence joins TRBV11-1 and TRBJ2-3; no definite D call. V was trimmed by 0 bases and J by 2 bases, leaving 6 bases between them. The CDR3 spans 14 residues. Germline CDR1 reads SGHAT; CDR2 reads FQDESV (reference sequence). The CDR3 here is CASSLAWNTDTQYF. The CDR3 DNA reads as TGTGCCAGCAGCTTAGCTTGGAACACAGATACGCAGTATTTT.

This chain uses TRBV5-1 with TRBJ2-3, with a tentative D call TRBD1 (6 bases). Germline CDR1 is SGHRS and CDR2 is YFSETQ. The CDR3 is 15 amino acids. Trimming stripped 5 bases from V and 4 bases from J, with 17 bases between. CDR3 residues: CASRVWDTRADTQYF. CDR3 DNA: TGCGCCAGCAGAGTATGGGACACCAGGGCAGATACGCAGTATTTT.

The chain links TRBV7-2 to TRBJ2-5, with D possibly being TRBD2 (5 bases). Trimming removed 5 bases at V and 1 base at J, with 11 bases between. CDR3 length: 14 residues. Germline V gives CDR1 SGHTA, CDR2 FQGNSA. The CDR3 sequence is CASSPRLTQETQYF. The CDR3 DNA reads TGTGCCAGCAGCCCACGACTAACCCAAGAGACCCAGTACTTC.

CDR3 residues: CASSQDLSPLHF. CDR3 nucleotides: TGTGCCAGCAGCCAAGACTTATCACCCCTCCACTTT. The gene calls are TRBV14 and TRBJ1-6; D call uncertain. The CDR3 consists of 12 residues. Deletions cut 0 bases from V and 10 bases from J, with 4 bases between. Looked up from germline, CDR1 is SGHDN and CDR2 is FVKESK.

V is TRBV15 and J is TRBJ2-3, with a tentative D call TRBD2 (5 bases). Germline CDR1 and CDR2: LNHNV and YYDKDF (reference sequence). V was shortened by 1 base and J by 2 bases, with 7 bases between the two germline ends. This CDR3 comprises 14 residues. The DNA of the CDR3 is TGTGCCACCAGCAGAGGGAGGTACACAGATACGCAGTATTTT. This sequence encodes CATSRGRYTDTQYF. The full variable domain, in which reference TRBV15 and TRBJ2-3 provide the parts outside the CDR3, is DAMVIQNPRYQVTQFGKPVTLSCSQTLNHNVMYWYQQKSSQAPKLLFHYYDKDFNNEADTPDNFQSRRPNTSFCFLDIRSPGLGDTAMYLCATSRGRYTDTQYFGPGTRLTVL.

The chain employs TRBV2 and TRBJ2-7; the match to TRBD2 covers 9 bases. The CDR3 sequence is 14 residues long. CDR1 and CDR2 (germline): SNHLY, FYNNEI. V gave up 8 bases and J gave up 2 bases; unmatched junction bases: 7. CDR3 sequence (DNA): TGTGCCAGCCGTAGCGGGAGCACTACCTACGAGCAGTACTTC. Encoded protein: CASRSGSTTYEQYF. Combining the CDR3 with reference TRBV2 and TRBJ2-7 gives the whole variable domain EPEVTQTPSHQVTQMGQEVILRCVPISNHLYFYWYRQILGQKVEFLVSFYNNEISEKSEIFDDQFSVERPDGSNFTLKIRSTKLEDSAMYFCASRSGSTTYEQYFGPGTRLTVT.

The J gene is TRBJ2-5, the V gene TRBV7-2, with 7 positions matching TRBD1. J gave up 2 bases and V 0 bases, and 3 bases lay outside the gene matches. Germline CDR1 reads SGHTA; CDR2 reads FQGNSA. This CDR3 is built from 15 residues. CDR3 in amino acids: CASSLATGPQETQYF. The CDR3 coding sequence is TGTGCCAGCAGCTTAGCGACAGGGCCTCAAGAGACCCAGTACTTC. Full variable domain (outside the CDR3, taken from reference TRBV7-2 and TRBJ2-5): GAGVSQSPSNKVTEKGKDVELRCDPISGHTALYWYRQSLGQGLEFLIYFQGNSAPDKSGLPSDRFSAERTGGSVSTLTIQRTQQEDSAVYLCASSLATGPQETQYFGPGTRLLVL.

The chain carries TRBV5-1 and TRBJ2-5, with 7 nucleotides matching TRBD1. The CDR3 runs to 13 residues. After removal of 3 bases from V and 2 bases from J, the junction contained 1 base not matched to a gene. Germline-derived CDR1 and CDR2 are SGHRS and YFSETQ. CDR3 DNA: TGCGCCAGCAGCTGGACAGGACAAGAGACCCAGTACTTC. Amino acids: CASSWTGQETQYF.

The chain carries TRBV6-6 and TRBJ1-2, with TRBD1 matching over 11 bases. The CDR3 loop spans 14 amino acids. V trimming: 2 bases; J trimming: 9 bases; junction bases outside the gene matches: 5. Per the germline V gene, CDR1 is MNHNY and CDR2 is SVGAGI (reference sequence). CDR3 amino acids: CASSYGGQGDRYTF. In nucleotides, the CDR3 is TGTGCCAGCAGTTACGGGGGACAGGGGGATCGCTACACCTTC.

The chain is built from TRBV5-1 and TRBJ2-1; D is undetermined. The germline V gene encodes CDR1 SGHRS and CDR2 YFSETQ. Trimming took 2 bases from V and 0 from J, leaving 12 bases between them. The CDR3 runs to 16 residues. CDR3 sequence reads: CASSLFALSSYNEQFF. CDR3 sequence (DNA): TGCGCCAGCAGCTTATTCGCTCTGAGCTCCTACAATGAGCAGTTCTTC.

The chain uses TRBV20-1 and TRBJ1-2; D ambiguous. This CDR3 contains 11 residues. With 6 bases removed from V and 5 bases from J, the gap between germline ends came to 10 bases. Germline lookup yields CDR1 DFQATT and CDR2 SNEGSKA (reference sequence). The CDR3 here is CSARSGYGYTF. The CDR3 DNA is TGCAGTGCCCGTTCTGGATATGGCTACACCTTC.

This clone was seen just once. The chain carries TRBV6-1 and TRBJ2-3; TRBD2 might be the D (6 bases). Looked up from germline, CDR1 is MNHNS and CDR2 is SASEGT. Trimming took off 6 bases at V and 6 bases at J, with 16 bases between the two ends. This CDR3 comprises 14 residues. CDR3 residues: CASSRDWGMDTQYF. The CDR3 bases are TGTGCCAGCAGCCGGGACTGGGGGATGGATACGCAGTATTTT.

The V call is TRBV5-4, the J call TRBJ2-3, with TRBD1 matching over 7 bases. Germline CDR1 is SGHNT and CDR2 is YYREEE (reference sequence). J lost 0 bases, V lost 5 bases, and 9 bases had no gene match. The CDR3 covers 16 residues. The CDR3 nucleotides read TGTGCCAGCAGTCCTCCCGGGACAGCAAGCACAGATACGCAGTATTTT. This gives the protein CASSPPGTASTDTQYF.

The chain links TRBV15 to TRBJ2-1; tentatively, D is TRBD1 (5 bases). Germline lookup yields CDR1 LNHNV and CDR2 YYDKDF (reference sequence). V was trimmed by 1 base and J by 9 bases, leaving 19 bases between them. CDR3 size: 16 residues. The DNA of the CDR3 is TGTGCCACCAGCAGAGTTTTCAGTGGGGCGTCGGTTGAGCAGTTCTTC. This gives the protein CATSRVFSGASVEQFF.

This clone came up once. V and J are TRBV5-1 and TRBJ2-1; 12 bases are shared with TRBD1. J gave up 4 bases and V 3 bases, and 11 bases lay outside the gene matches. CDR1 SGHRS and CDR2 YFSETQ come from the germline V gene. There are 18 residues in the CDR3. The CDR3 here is CASSSRRGQGAGYNEQFF. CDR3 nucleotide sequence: TGCGCCAGCAGCTCCCGGCGGGGACAGGGGGCAGGATACAATGAGCAGTTCTTC. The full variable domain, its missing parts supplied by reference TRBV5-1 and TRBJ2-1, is KAGVTQTPRYLIKTRGQQVTLSCSPISGHRSVSWYQQTPGQGLQFLFEYFSETQRNKGNFPGRFSGRQFSNSRSEMNVSTLELGDSALYLCASSSRRGQGAGYNEQFFGPGTRLTVL.

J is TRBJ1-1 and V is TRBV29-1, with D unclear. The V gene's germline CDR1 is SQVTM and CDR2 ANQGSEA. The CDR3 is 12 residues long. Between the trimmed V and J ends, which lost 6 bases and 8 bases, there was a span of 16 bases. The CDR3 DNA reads TGCAGCGTGGAAAGTGTGTTCAGGGAAGCTTTCTTT. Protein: CSVESVFREAFF.

The CDR3 DNA follows: TGTGCCAGCAGCTTAGATCCCGGGGTCGGGGGCTACACCTTC. Encoded protein: CASSLDPGVGGYTF. The chain employs TRBV11-3 and TRBJ1-2; D is unresolved. CDR3 length: 14 residues. In germline, CDR1 is SGHNT, CDR2 YENEEA. Trimming stripped 0 bases from V and 8 bases from J, with 13 bases between.

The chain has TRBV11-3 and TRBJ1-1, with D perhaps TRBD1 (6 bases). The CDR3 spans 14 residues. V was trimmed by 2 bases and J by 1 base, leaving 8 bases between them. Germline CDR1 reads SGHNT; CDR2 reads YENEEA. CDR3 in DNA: TGTGCCAGCAGCTTACGGGGGGCGAACACTGAAGCTTTCTTT. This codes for CASSLRGANTEAFF.

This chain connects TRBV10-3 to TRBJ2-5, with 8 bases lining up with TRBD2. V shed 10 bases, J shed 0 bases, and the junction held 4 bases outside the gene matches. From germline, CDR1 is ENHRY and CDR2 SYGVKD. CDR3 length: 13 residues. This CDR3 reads CATTAGDQETQYF. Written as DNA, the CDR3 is TGTGCCACGACAGCGGGAGACCAAGAGACCCAGTACTTC.

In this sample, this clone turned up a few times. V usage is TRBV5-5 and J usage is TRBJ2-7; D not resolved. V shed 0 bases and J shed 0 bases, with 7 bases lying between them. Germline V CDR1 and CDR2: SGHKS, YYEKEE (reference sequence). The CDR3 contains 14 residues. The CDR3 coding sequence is TGTGCCAGCAGCTTGGCCGAGATCTCCTACGAGCAGTACTTC. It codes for CASSLAEISYEQYF. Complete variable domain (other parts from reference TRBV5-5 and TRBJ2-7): DAGVTQSPTHLIKTRGQQVTLRCSPISGHKSVSWYQQVLGQGPQFIFQYYEKEERGRGNFPDRFSARQFPNYSSELNVNALLLGDSALYLCASSLAEISYEQYFGPGTRLTVT.

This CDR3 reads CASSATAGTESNQPQHF. Written as DNA, the CDR3 is TGTGCCAGCAGCGCCACTGCCGGGACAGAAAGCAATCAGCCCCAGCATTTT. V gene TRBV2 combines with J gene TRBJ1-5, with TRBD1 matching 7 bases. The CDR3 extends over 17 amino acids. V trimming: 6 bases; J trimming: 1 base; junction bases outside the gene matches: 12. In germline, CDR1 is SNHLY, CDR2 FYNNEI.

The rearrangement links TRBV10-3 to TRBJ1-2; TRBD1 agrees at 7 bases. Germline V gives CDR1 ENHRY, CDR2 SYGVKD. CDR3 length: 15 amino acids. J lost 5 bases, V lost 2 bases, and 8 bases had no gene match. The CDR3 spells CAISEGDSHGYGYTF. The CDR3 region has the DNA TGTGCCATCAGTGAGGGGGACAGCCACGGGTATGGCTACACCTTC.

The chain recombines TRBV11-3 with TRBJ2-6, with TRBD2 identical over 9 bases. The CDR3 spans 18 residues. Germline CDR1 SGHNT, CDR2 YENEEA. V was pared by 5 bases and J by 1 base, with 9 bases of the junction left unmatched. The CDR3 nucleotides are TGTGCCAGCAGCCCTCAATTAGCGGGGGCTTCTGGGGCCAACGTCCTGACTTTC. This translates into CASSPQLAGASGANVLTF.

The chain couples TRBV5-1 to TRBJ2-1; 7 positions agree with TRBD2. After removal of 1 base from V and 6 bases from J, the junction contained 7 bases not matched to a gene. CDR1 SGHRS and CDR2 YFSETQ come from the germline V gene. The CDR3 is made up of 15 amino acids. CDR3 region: CASSLSSGTLNEQFF. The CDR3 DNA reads TGCGCCAGCAGCTTGTCCAGCGGGACCCTCAATGAGCAGTTCTTC.